This TCR beta chain came from a study of molecular identifiers for immune sequencing clone quantification. Study overall: Naive CD8 RNA (20,000 or 100,000 cells) was divided into five aliquots, with four sequenced.

CDR3 size: 13 residues. The germline V and J ends were trimmed by 4 bases and 7 bases, with 17 bases remaining between them. Germline lookup yields CDR1 GTSNPN and CDR2 SVGIG (reference sequence). There are many counts of this clonotype. Listed TCR primers, together with previously described methods, were used for the bulk TCR libraries. TCRdb re-called the PCR reads through MiXCR, storing one row per CDR3 protein. The table includes 80,000 to 95,000 distinct CDR3 sequences, 19% detected once. This receptor was identified in a human donor in good health. Some libraries in this study had Jurkat cell RNA spiked in. The material sequenced was naive CD8+ T cells from blood, with Jurkat cell RNA spiked in. Subset reported: FACS-sorted CD8+CD4-CCR7+CD45RA+ naive T cells. V and J are TRBV30 and TRBJ2-7; either TRBD1 or TRBD2 may supply D (5 bases each). In DNA, the CDR3 is TGTGCCTGGAATCGGGACGGAGAAGTAGAGCAGTACTTC. It specifies CAWNRDGEVEQYF.